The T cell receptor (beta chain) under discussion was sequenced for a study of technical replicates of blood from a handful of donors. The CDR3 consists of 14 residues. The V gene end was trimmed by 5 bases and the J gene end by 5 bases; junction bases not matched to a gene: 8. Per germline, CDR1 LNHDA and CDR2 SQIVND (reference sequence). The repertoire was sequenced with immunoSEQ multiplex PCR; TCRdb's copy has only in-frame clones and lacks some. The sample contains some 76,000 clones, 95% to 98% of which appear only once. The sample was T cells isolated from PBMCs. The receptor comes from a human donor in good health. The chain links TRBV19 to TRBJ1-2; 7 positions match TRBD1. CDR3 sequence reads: CASSLGQNLYGYTF. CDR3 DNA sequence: TGTGCCAGTAGTTTGGGACAGAACCTATATGGCTACACCTTC.